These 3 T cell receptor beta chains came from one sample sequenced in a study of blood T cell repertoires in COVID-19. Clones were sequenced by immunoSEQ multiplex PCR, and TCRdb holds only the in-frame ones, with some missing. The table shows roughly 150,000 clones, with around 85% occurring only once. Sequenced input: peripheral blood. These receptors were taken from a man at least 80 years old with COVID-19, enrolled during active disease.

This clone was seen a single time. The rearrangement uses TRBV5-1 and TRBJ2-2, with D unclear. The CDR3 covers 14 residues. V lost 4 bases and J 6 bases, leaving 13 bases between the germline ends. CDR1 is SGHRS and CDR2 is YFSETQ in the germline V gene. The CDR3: CASSLDSSPGELFF. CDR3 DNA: TGCGCCAGCAGCCTAGACTCAAGCCCCGGGGAGCTGTTTTTT.

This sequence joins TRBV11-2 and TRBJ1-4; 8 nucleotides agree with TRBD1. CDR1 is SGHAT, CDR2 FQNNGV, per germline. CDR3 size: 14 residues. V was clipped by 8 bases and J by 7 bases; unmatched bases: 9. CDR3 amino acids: CASGKDRVGEKLFF. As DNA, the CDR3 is TGTGCCAGCGGGAAGGACAGGGTTGGTGAAAAACTGTTTTTT.

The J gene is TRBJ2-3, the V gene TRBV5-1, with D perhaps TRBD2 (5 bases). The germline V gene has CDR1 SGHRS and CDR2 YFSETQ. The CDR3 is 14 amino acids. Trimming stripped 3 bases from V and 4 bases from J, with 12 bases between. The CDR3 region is CASSSSGVPDTQYF. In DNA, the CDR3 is TGCGCCAGCAGCTCGAGCGGAGTACCAGATACGCAGTATTTT.